A single sample is the source of the 29 T cell receptor beta chains below, sequenced in a study of blood T cell repertoires in COVID-19 (dated by TCRdb to 2020 to 2022). Library method: the immunoSEQ multiplex PCR assay. What TCRdb holds here is the immuneACCESS table cut down to in-frame rearrangements. Part of the clones is not present; checked against another copy, under half of the missing clones reflect an unresolved V gene, and the others are unexplained. Here the sample has under 140,000 clones; around 76% occur a single time. Of the sample, 3% to 4% falls within the top ten clones. The sequenced sample was peripheral blood. The receptors shown here come from a woman older than 75 with acute or convalescent COVID-19.

The count of this clone is one. The V gene is TRBV19, the J gene TRBJ2-5; a possible D gene is TRBD1 (5 bases). This CDR3 has 15 residues. V shed 1 base and J shed 4 bases, with 13 bases lying between them. The germline V gene has CDR1 LNHDA and CDR2 SQIVND (reference sequence). The CDR3 is CASSIVDQGVETQYF. The CDR3 DNA follows: TGTGCCAGTAGTATAGTAGATCAGGGCGTAGAGACCCAGTACTTC. Full variable domain (missing parts from reference TRBV19 and TRBJ2-5): DGGITQSPKYLFRKEGQNVTLSCEQNLNHDAMYWYRQDPGQGLRLIYYSQIVNDFQKGDIAEGYSVSREKKESFPLTVTSAQKNPTAFYLCASSIVDQGVETQYFGPGTRLLVL.

This clone came up once. The chain has TRBV6-1 and TRBJ1-3, with 7 bases identical to TRBD1. CDR3 size: 16 residues. The germline gives CDR1 MNHNS, CDR2 SASEGT. V shed 3 bases, J shed 0 bases, and the junction held 5 bases outside the gene matches. Here the CDR3 DNA reads TGTGCCAGCAGTGAGGGGGACAGTAGCTCTGGAAACACCATATATTTT. It encodes CASSEGDSSSGNTIYF.

The chain combines TRBV7-9 with TRBJ2-5; D remains unclear. The germline gives CDR1 SEHNR, CDR2 FQNEAQ (reference sequence). V gave up 3 bases and J gave up 6 bases, with 17 bases separating them. The CDR3 runs to 15 residues. The DNA of the CDR3 is TGTGCCAGCAGCTTGTCCAGGCCGCTGAGTAAGACCCAGTACTTC. This codes for CASSLSRPLSKTQYF.

The sample holds one count of this clone. The chain carries TRBV9 and TRBJ2-1; TRBD2 matches 12 bases. Germline V gene sequence: CDR1 SGDLS, CDR2 YYNGEE. Trimming at V came to 2 bases and at J to 9 bases, leaving 9 bases not matched to a gene. This CDR3 comprises 16 residues. CDR3 amino acids: CASSVSLAGGTSEQFF. The CDR3 nucleotides are TGTGCCAGCAGCGTCAGCCTAGCGGGGGGGACAAGTGAGCAGTTCTTC.

This chain uses TRBV6-5 with TRBJ1-2; TRBD1 is a possible D gene (5 bases). The CDR3 is made up of 14 amino acids. Germline V gene data show CDR1 as MNHEY and CDR2 as SVGAGI. The CDR3 sequence: CVSRGSLETSVYTF. In DNA form, the CDR3 reads TGTGTCTCGCGGGGCTCCCTGGAAACCTCTGTCTACACCTTC.

This chain connects TRBV9 to TRBJ2-1, with 9 bases lining up with TRBD1. The CDR3 is 15 amino acids. CDR1 is SGDLS and CDR2 is YYNGEE in the germline V gene. Unmatched junction bases numbered 4, after V lost 4 bases and J lost 2 bases. This CDR3 is CASSPTGGTYNEQFF. The CDR3 DNA reads TGTGCCAGCAGCCCGACAGGGGGGACCTACAATGAGCAGTTCTTC.

This clone turned up a few times. V and J are TRBV7-2 and TRBJ1-2, with a weak D call TRBD1 (6 bases). CDR1 is SGHTA and CDR2 is FQGNSA in the germline V gene. Trimming took off 5 bases at V and 8 bases at J, with 21 bases between the two ends. There are 15 residues in the CDR3. CDR3 protein: CASSQDSTTGSGYTF. As DNA, the CDR3 is TGTGCCAGCAGCCAAGATTCTACAACAGGGTCCGGCTACACCTTC. The full variable domain, completed using reference TRBV7-2 and TRBJ1-2, is GAGVSQSPSNKVTEKGKDVELRCDPISGHTALYWYRQSLGQGLEFLIYFQGNSAPDKSGLPSDRFSAERTGGSVSTLTIQRTQQEDSAVYLCASSQDSTTGSGYTFGSGTRLTVV.

This chain uses TRBV5-1 with TRBJ1-1; maybe TRBD1 (5 bases). The germline gives CDR1 SGHRS, CDR2 YFSETQ. There are 15 residues in the CDR3. V lost 1 base to trimming and J lost 1 base, with 11 bases between them. CDR3 DNA sequence: TGCGCCAGCAGCTTGAAAGGGGCCGAGAACACTGAAGCTTTCTTT. Protein: CASSLKGAENTEAFF.

This clone appeared a few times. The J gene is TRBJ2-7, the V gene TRBV5-6; perhaps TRBD2 as D (6 bases). Per germline, CDR1 SGHDT and CDR2 YYEEEE. The CDR3 totals 15 residues. The V gene lost 7 bases and the J gene lost 4 bases, with 21 bases spanning the gap. In DNA, the CDR3 is TGTGCCAGCTCGTCCCCTGGGGGGAACCGTTACGAGCAGTACTTC. Residues: CASSSPGGNRYEQYF.

This chain connects TRBV30 to TRBJ1-2; D gene unclear. CDR3 length: 11 residues. Germline V gene sequence: CDR1 GTSNPN, CDR2 SVGIG (reference sequence). The V and J ends lost 2 bases and 5 bases respectively, with 6 bases between them. DNA of the CDR3: TGTGCCTGGAGTATAATGTATGGCTACACCTTC. It translates to CAWSIMYGYTF. The full variable domain, its missing parts supplied by reference TRBV30 and TRBJ1-2, is SQTIHQWPATLVQPVGSPLSLECTVEGTSNPNLYWYRQAAGRGLQLLFYSVGIGQISSEVPQNLSASRPQDRQFILSSKKLLLSDSGFYLCAWSIMYGYTFGSGTRLTVV.

The rearrangement links TRBV12-3 or TRBV12-4 to TRBJ1-1; D gene uncertain. Trimming removed 6 bases at V and 5 bases at J, with 10 bases between. This CDR3 is built from 12 residues. The CDR3 protein is CASSPSRTEAFF. The CDR3 DNA is TGTGCCAGCAGCCCAAGTCGGACTGAAGCTTTCTTT.

The V gene is TRBV7-6, the J gene TRBJ2-2; no clear D gene. V lost 1 base to trimming and J lost 0 bases, with 6 bases between them. CDR1 is SGHVS, CDR2 FNYEAQ, per germline. The CDR3 sequence is 15 residues long. CDR3 nucleotide sequence: TGTGCCAGCAGCTTAGGGAGCGCGAACACCGGGGAGCTGTTTTTT. Encoded protein: CASSLGSANTGELFF.

V gene TRBV6-5 combines with J gene TRBJ2-5; the D gene is possibly TRBD1 (6 bases). The germline V and J ends were trimmed by 6 bases and 8 bases, with 13 bases remaining between them. Germline-derived CDR1 and CDR2 are MNHEY and SVGAGI. The CDR3 covers 12 residues. CDR3 coding DNA: TGTGCCAGCAGCCCGACAGGCGTCACCCAGTACTTC. Translating gives CASSPTGVTQYF.

This chain joins TRBV3-1 (or the pseudogene TRBV3-2) and TRBJ1-5; D unresolved. This CDR3 is built from 13 residues. Per germline, CDR1 LGHDT and CDR2 YNNKEL (reference sequence). V lost 6 bases to trimming and J lost 6 bases, with 12 bases between them. CDR3 loop: CASSGPRGQPQHF. Here the CDR3 DNA reads TGTGCCAGCAGTGGTCCTCGGGGTCAGCCCCAGCATTTT.

The gene calls are TRBV5-1 and TRBJ1-1, with 9 bases identical to TRBD1. The trim removed 0 bases at V and 4 bases at J, leaving 4 bases unmatched. The CDR3 is 15 residues long. The germline V gene encodes CDR1 SGHRS and CDR2 YFSETQ. Here the CDR3 reads CASSLGDRDGTEAFF. In DNA, the CDR3 is TGCGCCAGCAGCTTGGGGGACAGGGATGGCACTGAAGCTTTCTTT.

V usage is TRBV4-2 and J usage is TRBJ1-2; TRBD1 matches at 9 bases. CDR3 size: 15 residues. V dropped 4 bases and J dropped 4; count of bases not matched to a gene: 7. In germline, CDR1 is LGHNA, CDR2 YNFKEQ. DNA for the CDR3: TGTGCCAGCAGCCCCCAGGGACAGGGCAGCTATGGCTACACCTTC. This sequence encodes CASSPQGQGSYGYTF.

The chain combines TRBV18 with TRBJ1-5, with TRBD1 matching over 9 bases. V shed 5 bases, J shed 7 bases, and the junction held 9 bases outside the gene matches. Germline V lookup: CDR1 KGHSH, CDR2 LQKENI. The CDR3 runs 15 residues. CDR3 amino acids: CASSRLQGAGQPQHF. The DNA of the CDR3 is TGTGCCAGCTCAAGATTACAGGGGGCTGGGCAGCCCCAGCATTTT.

The genes are TRBV19 and TRBJ2-5; TRBD2 matches 9 bases. V lost 8 bases and J lost 5; bases outside the gene matches: 9. This CDR3 is 14 amino acids long. Germline V gene sequence: CDR1 LNHDA, CDR2 SQIVND (reference sequence). The chain's CDR3 is CASLAGLKGETQYF. CDR3 coding DNA: TGTGCCAGTCTAGCGGGGCTTAAAGGGGAGACCCAGTACTTC.

The V call is TRBV29-1, the J call TRBJ1-4, with 7 bases matching TRBD1. The CDR3 length is 14 residues. Germline CDR1 and CDR2: SQVTM and ANQGSEA. J lost 6 bases, V lost 4 bases, and 8 bases had no gene match. The CDR3: CSVGRGLEDEKLFF. The CDR3 bases are TGCAGCGTTGGGAGGGGGCTAGAGGATGAAAAACTGTTTTTT.

CDR3 amino acids: CASSLVGGRWETQYF. The CDR3 DNA sequence: TGTGCCAGCAGCTTAGTTGGCGGGAGATGGGAGACCCAGTACTTC. The chain uses TRBV7-2 and TRBJ2-5; 7 positions match TRBD2. The CDR3 spans 15 residues. Losses at the gene ends were 1 base for V and 5 bases for J; bases not matched to a gene: 7. Germline CDR1 and CDR2: SGHTA and FQGNSA.

The chain links TRBV27 to TRBJ2-2; no definite D call. V lost 5 bases to trimming and J lost 4 bases, with 11 bases between them. The CDR3 runs 14 residues. Germline V CDR1 and CDR2: MNHEY, SMNVEV (reference sequence). The CDR3 sequence is CASSRWAVTGELFF. CDR3 coding DNA: TGTGCCAGCAGTCGGTGGGCCGTCACCGGGGAGCTGTTTTTT.

The CDR3 here is CASSIGRRPSSYNEQFF. The CDR3 DNA follows: TGTGCCAGTAGTATAGGACGGCGGCCTAGCTCCTACAATGAGCAGTTCTTC. The chain couples TRBV19 to TRBJ2-1; D unclear. Trimming took off 1 base at V and 0 bases at J, with 13 bases between the two ends. The germline CDR1 and CDR2 sequences are LNHDA and SQIVND (reference sequence). The CDR3 is 17 residues long.

V usage is TRBV21-1 and J usage is TRBJ1-2; the DNA was not compared with TRBD1, the D call given in the table. TRBV21-1 is described as a pseudogene. This CDR3 is 15 amino acids long. The CDR3 loop reads CASSKVPDSNYGYTF. The CDR3 DNA reads as TGTGCCAGCAGCAAAGTTCCAGATTCGAACTATGGCTACACCTTC.

This chain links TRBV18 with TRBJ2-2, with a weak D call TRBD1 (5 bases). The germline V gene has CDR1 KGHSH and CDR2 LQKENI. The V end was cut by 3 bases, the J end by 5 bases, with 10 bases between. CDR3 size: 14 residues. The CDR3 is CASSPAGSTGELFF. DNA for the CDR3: TGTGCCAGCTCACCCGCAGGGTCGACCGGGGAGCTGTTTTTT.

The CDR3 nucleotides are TGCGCCAGCAGCTCACAGGGGAGTGGAAACACCATATATTTT. Its translation: CASSSQGSGNTIYF. This chain connects TRBV5-1 to TRBJ1-3; TRBD1 matches 7 bases. CDR3 size: 14 residues. Germline V gene lookup returns CDR1 SGHRS and CDR2 YFSETQ. The V and J ends lost 3 bases and 3 bases, in that order; junction bases with no gene match: 3.

This rearrangement joins TRBV6-5 to TRBJ2-7; 9 bases are a match to TRBD2. The germline V gene has CDR1 MNHEY and CDR2 SVGAGI. After removal of 6 bases from V and 6 bases from J, the junction contained 12 bases not matched to a gene. The CDR3 is 15 residues long. CDR3 coding DNA: TGTGCCAGCAGCCGATTTTCTAGCGGGGTTGTCGAGCAGTACTTC. It translates to CASSRFSSGVVEQYF.

The chain links TRBV5-1 to TRBJ1-4; 10 positions match TRBD1. The length of the CDR3 is 16 residues. Trimming removed 0 bases from V and 7 bases from J; junction bases left unmatched: 6. CDR1 is SGHRS, CDR2 YFSETQ, per germline. The CDR3 sequence: CASSLADRTGGEKLFF. In DNA form, the CDR3 reads TGCGCCAGCAGCTTGGCCGATAGGACAGGGGGTGAAAAACTGTTTTTT.

CDR3 nucleotides: TGTGCCAGCAGCTTCGACAGACCTAATGAAAAACTGTTTTTT. The encoded protein is CASSFDRPNEKLFF. The V and J genes are TRBV5-8 and TRBJ1-4, with D possibly matching TRBD1 (5 bases). From germline, CDR1 is SGHTS and CDR2 YDEGEE. CDR3 size: 14 residues. Trimming cost V 2 bases and J 3 bases, with 8 bases left between them.

The gene calls are TRBV19 and TRBJ1-5; D is ambiguous. This CDR3 region has 13 residues. Germline V gene lookup returns CDR1 LNHDA and CDR2 SQIVND (reference sequence). V was shortened by 1 base and J by 3 bases, with 4 bases between the two germline ends. CDR3 loop: CASSIGANQPQHF. CDR3 coding DNA: TGTGCCAGTAGTATAGGGGCCAATCAGCCCCAGCATTTT.